Presented here are 3 T cell receptor beta chains from one specimen sequenced in a study. MiXCR was run by TCRdb on the 5' RACE reads, yielding one entry per CDR3 protein. The sample yields 8,000 or so distinct CDR3 sequences, around 67% seen once. Specimen: tumor-infiltrating naive CD4+ T cells sorted from the breast tumor. Subset here: naive CD4+ T cells, CD4+CD45RA+CD25-. Receptor source: a female donor with breast cancer.

The genes are TRBV5-1 and TRBJ1-2; 7 nucleotides agree with TRBD1. The CDR3 runs 14 residues. J gave up 4 bases and V 2 bases, and 5 bases lay outside the gene matches. The germline V gene encodes CDR1 SGHRS and CDR2 YFSETQ. CDR3 bases: TGCGCCAGCAGCTTACAGGGGTCGAGCTATGGCTACACCTTC. Its protein is CASSLQGSSYGYTF.

This clonotype was seen only a few times. The genes are TRBV11-3 and TRBJ2-7; tentatively, D is TRBD2 (5 bases). Trimming took off 8 bases at V and 4 bases at J, with 6 bases between the two ends. Germline V gives CDR1 SGHNT, CDR2 YENEEA. The CDR3 contains 10 residues. The CDR3 DNA is TGTGCCAGCCGGGATTACGAGCAGTACTTC. Translating gives CASRDYEQYF.

This clonotype was observed once. The genes are TRBV5-1 and TRBJ1-5, with D perhaps matching TRBD1 (5 bases). Germline CDR1 reads SGHRS; CDR2 reads YFSETQ. V was shortened by 0 bases and J by 1 base, with 11 bases between the two germline ends. The CDR3 covers 16 residues. DNA for the CDR3: TGCGCCAGCAGCTTGGGAGGGGCCGGGAGCAATCAGCCCCAGCATTTT. It is translated as CASSLGGAGSNQPQHF.